One and the same sample provided the 16 T cell receptor beta chains below, sequenced in a study of Ad26.COV2.S vaccination and SARS-CoV-2 variants. Sequencing used immunoSEQ multiplex PCR; TCRdb keeps in-frame clones, though not all of them. This table holds 250,000 or so clones, 87% found once. Treatment given: approximately 18 received Ad26.COV2.S at low or high dose, single or two shots; 5 received placebo; per-sample allocation not given. The investigators took samples on day 63 after the first vaccine or placebo injection. The sequencing here drew on peripheral blood, taken in a trial of Ad26.COV2.S vaccine versus placebo. Source of these receptors: a person aged 18 to 59 who received the Ad26.COV2.S COVID-19 vaccine or a placebo.

V and J are TRBV2 and TRBJ2-7; 8 bases agree with TRBD2. This CDR3 has 13 amino acids. Looked up from germline, CDR1 is SNHLY and CDR2 is FYNNEI. The junction had 6 bases not matched to a gene; V was cut back by 7 bases and J by 4 bases. The CDR3 DNA reads TGTGCCAGCAAGGAGACTAGCGCGTACGAGCAGTACGTC. Its translation: CASKETSAYEQYV.

This chain uses TRBV7-2 with TRBJ2-5, with TRBD2 as a possible D gene (7 bases). V lost 4 bases and J lost 2, with 14 bases in between. Germline V gene data show CDR1 as SGHTA and CDR2 as FQGNSA. The CDR3 length is 15 residues. The DNA of the CDR3 is TGTGCCAGCAGCTCCAGGGGTAGCGGGCAAGAGACCCAGTACTTC. Protein: CASSSRGSGQETQYF.

CDR3 residues: CASGLGARGVYGYTF. For the CDR3, the DNA is TGTGCTAGTGGTTTGGGGGCGAGGGGCGTCTATGGCTACACCTTC. The genes are TRBV12-5 and TRBJ1-2; the D gene is possibly TRBD1 (5 bases). Germline CDR1 reads LGHNT; CDR2 reads FRNRAP. The ends were cut back, 1 base at V and 4 bases at J, with 13 bases in the middle. The CDR3 length is 15 residues.

This chain connects TRBV7-9 to TRBJ1-4; tentative D call: TRBD1 (6 bases). V was cut by 1 base and J by 8 bases, with 17 bases left in between. Germline CDR1 SEHNR, CDR2 FQNEAQ (reference sequence). This CDR3 region has 16 residues. CDR3 amino acids: CASSLVGPQGGEKLFF. The CDR3 nucleotides read TGTGCCAGCAGCTTAGTCGGACCACAGGGAGGAGAAAAACTGTTTTTT.

The chain couples TRBV5-1 to TRBJ2-3, with TRBD1 matching over 9 bases. The CDR3 is 16 residues long. From germline, CDR1 is SGHRS and CDR2 YFSETQ. The trim removed 0 bases at V and 0 bases at J, leaving 2 bases unmatched. The CDR3 reads CASSLGTGVSTDTQYF. In nucleotides, the CDR3 is TGCGCCAGCAGCTTGGGGACAGGGGTAAGCACAGATACGCAGTATTTT.

The gene calls are TRBV9 and TRBJ1-4; 8 positions agree with TRBD1. This CDR3 is built from 15 residues. The trim removed 5 bases at V and 7 bases at J, leaving 10 bases unmatched. Germline lookup yields CDR1 SGDLS and CDR2 YYNGEE. CDR3 loop: CASSYGQGVGEKLFF. CDR3 nucleotide sequence: TGTGCCAGCAGTTACGGACAGGGCGTCGGTGAAAAACTGTTTTTT.

This clone was picked up many times. This rearrangement joins TRBV6-5 to TRBJ2-7; D is possibly TRBD2 (5 bases). The CDR3 is 15 residues long. Trimming took 4 bases from V and 5 from J, leaving 18 bases between them. Per germline, CDR1 MNHEY and CDR2 SVGAGI. This CDR3 is CASSSGKKEVDEQYF. Written as DNA, the CDR3 is TGTGCCAGCAGTTCGGGGAAGAAGGAGGTCGACGAGCAGTACTTC.

V and J are TRBV7-6 and TRBJ2-1; TRBD2 matches 10 bases. The CDR3 runs to 18 residues. The germline V gene has CDR1 SGHVS and CDR2 FNYEAQ. The ends lost 5 bases at V and 7 bases at J; junction bases unmatched: 17. In DNA form, the CDR3 reads TGTGCCAGCAGCCCCAGTGTGGTAGCGGGAGGTCTTGGAAATGAGCAGTTCTTC. Amino acid sequence: CASSPSVVAGGLGNEQFF.

This clone appeared a single time. The chain couples TRBV11-2 to TRBJ2-1, with D possibly called TRBD1 or TRBD2 (6 bases each). There are 14 residues in the CDR3. Germline V gene data show CDR1 as SGHAT and CDR2 as FQNNGV. V was shortened by 5 bases and J by 6 bases, with 14 bases between the two germline ends. Written as DNA, the CDR3 is TGTGCCAGCAGCCATGGGGGGCAGAGCAATGAGCAGTTCTTC. It codes for CASSHGGQSNEQFF.

This clone was recorded a few times. J is TRBJ2-3 and V is TRBV15; 7 bases map to TRBD1. CDR3 length: 13 amino acids. The J segment lost 6 bases and the V segment lost 7 bases, leaving 7 bases of the junction unmatched. Germline-derived CDR1 and CDR2 are LNHNV and YYDKDF (reference sequence). The CDR3 nucleotides read TGTGCCACCACCCAGACAGGGTTTGATACGCAGTATTTT. It encodes CATTQTGFDTQYF.

The genes are TRBV4-2 and TRBJ1-4, with TRBD1 matching over 9 bases. V gave up 1 base and J gave up 4 bases; unmatched junction bases: 1. The CDR3 covers 15 residues. Germline values: CDR1 LGHNA, CDR2 YNFKEQ. CDR3 DNA sequence: TGTGCCAGCAGCCAAGGGGACAGGGATAATGAAAAACTGTTTTTT. This codes for CASSQGDRDNEKLFF.

V gene TRBV7-6 combines with J gene TRBJ2-3; TRBD1 agrees at 8 bases. Germline V gives CDR1 SGHVS, CDR2 FNYEAQ. Losses at the gene ends were 4 bases for V and 2 bases for J; bases not matched to a gene: 11. This CDR3 is built from 17 residues. As DNA, the CDR3 is TGTGCCAGCAGCTCTATAGCTATGGACAGGGACACAGATACGCAGTATTTT. It translates to CASSSIAMDRDTDTQYF.

The chain links TRBV7-2 to TRBJ1-1; D is unresolved. The CDR3 extends over 14 amino acids. The germline V and J ends were trimmed by 2 bases and 0 bases, with 7 bases remaining between them. Germline CDR1 and CDR2: SGHTA and FQGNSA. The DNA for the CDR3 is TGTGCCAGCAGCTTATCACAGATGAACACTGAAGCTTTCTTT. Its protein is CASSLSQMNTEAFF.

V is TRBV5-5 and J is TRBJ1-5; TRBD1 matches at 8 bases. J lost 6 bases, V lost 4 bases, and 6 bases had no gene match. CDR3 length: 14 residues. Germline V lookup: CDR1 SGHKS, CDR2 YYEKEE (reference sequence). CDR3: CASSRTGFSQPQHF. DNA of the CDR3: TGTGCCAGCAGCAGGACAGGGTTTAGTCAGCCCCAGCATTTT.

The sample holds a few counts of this clone. The gene calls are TRBV4-1 and TRBJ2-5, with D hard to call. The CDR3 loop spans 14 amino acids. Deletions cut 1 base from V and 3 bases from J, with 9 bases between. Germline V lookup: CDR1 MGHRA, CDR2 YSYEKL. The CDR3 DNA sequence: TGCGCCAGCAGCCAAGTCGGGTACGAAGAGACCCAGTACTTC. Its protein product is CASSQVGYEETQYF.

The V gene is TRBV24-1, the J gene TRBJ2-7; D remains ambiguous. Germline lookup yields CDR1 KGHDR and CDR2 SFDVKD. The CDR3 runs to 15 residues. V gave up 1 base and J gave up 2 bases, with 11 bases separating them. This CDR3 reads CATSDLGDFTYEQYF. CDR3 in DNA: TGTGCCACCAGTGATTTAGGCGACTTCACCTACGAGCAGTACTTC.